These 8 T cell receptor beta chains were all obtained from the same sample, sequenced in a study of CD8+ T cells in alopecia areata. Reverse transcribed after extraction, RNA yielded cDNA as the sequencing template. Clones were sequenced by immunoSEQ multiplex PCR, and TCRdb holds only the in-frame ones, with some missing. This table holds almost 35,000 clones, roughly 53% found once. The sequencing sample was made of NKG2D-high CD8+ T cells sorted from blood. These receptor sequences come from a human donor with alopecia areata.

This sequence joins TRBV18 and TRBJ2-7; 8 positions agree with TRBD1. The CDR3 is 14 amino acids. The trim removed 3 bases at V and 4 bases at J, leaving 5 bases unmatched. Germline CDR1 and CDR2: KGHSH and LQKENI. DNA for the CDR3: TGTGCCAGCTCACCCGGGACAGGAGATTACGAGCAGTACTTC. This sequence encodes CASSPGTGDYEQYF.

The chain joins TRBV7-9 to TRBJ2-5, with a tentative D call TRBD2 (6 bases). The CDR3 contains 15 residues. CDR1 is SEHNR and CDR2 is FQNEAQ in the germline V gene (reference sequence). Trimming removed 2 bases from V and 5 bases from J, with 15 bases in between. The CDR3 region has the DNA TGTGCCAGCAGCTTAATTCGGGGGTGCGGGGAGACCCAGTACTTC. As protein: CASSLIRGCGETQYF.

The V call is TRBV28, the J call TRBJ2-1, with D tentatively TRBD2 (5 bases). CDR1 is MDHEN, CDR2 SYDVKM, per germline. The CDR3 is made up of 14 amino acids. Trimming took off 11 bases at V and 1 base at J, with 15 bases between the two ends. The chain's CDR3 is CACTRGVSYNEQFF. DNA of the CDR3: TGTGCCTGCACTCGGGGTGTTTCCTACAATGAGCAGTTCTTC.

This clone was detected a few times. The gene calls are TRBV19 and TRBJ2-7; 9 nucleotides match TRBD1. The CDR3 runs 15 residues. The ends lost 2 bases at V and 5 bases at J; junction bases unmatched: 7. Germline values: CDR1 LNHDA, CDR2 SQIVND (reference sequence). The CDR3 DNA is TGTGCCAGTAGTATACTACGGGACAGGGACCACGAGCAGTACTTC. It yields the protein CASSILRDRDHEQYF.

The CDR3 is CATTGARFRNTEAFF. The DNA of the CDR3 is TGTGCCACGACAGGGGCGCGGTTTAGGAACACTGAAGCTTTCTTT. The chain recombines TRBV7-9 with TRBJ1-1; TRBD1 matches 8 bases. This CDR3 spans 15 amino acids. V dropped 10 bases and J dropped 1; count of bases not matched to a gene: 11. The germline V gene encodes CDR1 SEHNR and CDR2 FQNEAQ (reference sequence).

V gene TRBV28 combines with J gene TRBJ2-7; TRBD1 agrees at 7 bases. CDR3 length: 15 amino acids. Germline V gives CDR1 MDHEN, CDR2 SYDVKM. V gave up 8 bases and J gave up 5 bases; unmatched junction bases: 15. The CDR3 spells CASARTGRLPDEQYF. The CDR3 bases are TGTGCCAGCGCACGGACAGGCCGTCTTCCGGACGAGCAGTACTTC.

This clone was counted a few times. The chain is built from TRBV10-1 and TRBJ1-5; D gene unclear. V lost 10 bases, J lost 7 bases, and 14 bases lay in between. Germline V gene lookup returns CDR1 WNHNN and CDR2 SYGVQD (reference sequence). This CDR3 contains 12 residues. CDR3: CANSSQRQPQHF. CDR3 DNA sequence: TGCGCCAACTCCTCCCAGCGACAGCCCCAGCATTTT.

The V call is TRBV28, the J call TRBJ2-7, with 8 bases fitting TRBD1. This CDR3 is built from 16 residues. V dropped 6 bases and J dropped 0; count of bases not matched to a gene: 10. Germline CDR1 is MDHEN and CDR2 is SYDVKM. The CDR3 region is CASSPPGQAYSYEQYF. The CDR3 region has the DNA TGTGCCAGCAGCCCCCCGGGACAGGCCTACTCCTACGAGCAGTACTTC.